This T cell receptor beta chain was documented in a study of blood T cell repertoires in COVID-19 (TCRdb year 2020). For the study in its entirety: Collaborator samples came from the United States, Italy and Spain and covered acute and convalescent phases of COVID-19. Sample metadata almost always included a de-identified subject ID, COVID-19 status, age in years and sex. Samples came from the ongoing ImmuneRACE study (first 160 participants) plus 1,254 subjects from 6 global collaborators. The material from the prospective study consisted of cDNA or gDNA derived from T cells, B-cell-depleted T cells, or PBMCs. The repertoires were released in a freely available public database meant as a resource for research on the immune response to SARS-CoV-2. Where available, HLA class I and class II types were obtained from metadata supplied by the sample provider rather than from assay-based typing. Deeply sampled blood TCRbeta repertoires from subjects exposed to, actively infected with, or recovered from COVID-19 were included in the dataset. Study-wide conclusions, independent of this receptor: The amount of clinical and demographic metadata varied by source and participant and was provided uncurated.

A word on this clone: There is no known antigen for this receptor. It has no much larger one-base neighbor in the sample; base qualities were not kept.

V has 1 base trimmed and J has 1 base trimmed; junction bases matching no gene number 4. According to the germline V gene, CDR1 reads LGHNT and CDR2 reads FRNRAP. Inclusive of the bounding cysteine and phenylalanine, the CDR3 is 16 residues long. CDR3 DNA only is kept here, 48 bases in frame from base 1. Enrolling through a virtual design, the prospective study's participants ranged in age from roughly 18 to 89 years and lived across about two dozen United States geographic areas. In the prospective study, participants were assigned to cohorts based on the clinical history participants reported in a screening survey and a study questionnaire. Recovered participants in ImmuneRACE Cohort 3 were defined as having two consecutive negative NP/OP PCR tests, clearance from a healthcare professional, or resolution of symptoms. Mobile phlebotomists in the prospective study collected whole blood, serum and a nasopharyngeal or oropharyngeal swab from every participant. Additional blood draws and questionnaires over an approximately two-month period could optionally be provided by prospective study participants. Prospective study blood samples were shipped either frozen or at room temperature before DNA extraction.

TCRbeta CDR3 regions were amplified from genomic DNA using the immunoSEQ Assay, a bias-controlled multiplex PCR. Regarding the original processing steps: Within the assay, amplification of reference gene primers was used to estimate how many nucleated cells each sample contained. To quantify the absolute abundance of each unique TCRbeta CDR3 rearrangement, sequence reads were collapsed and filtered. For each sample, productive Simpson clonality was calculated as the square root of Simpson's diversity index across productive rearrangements. In TCRdb, the immuneACCESS table is reduced to in-frame sequences with V and J assigned. These tables do not hold every clone; where another copy was compared, an unresolved V gene accounts for under half, and the others remain unexplained. The D gene and trimming were derived from the DNA, and the V and J assignments and clone size from that table. For this sample the table gives a few hundred thousand clones, of which nearly 90% were detected only once. The ten top clones hold approximately 5% of the sample.

The sequenced sample consisted of PBMCs or T cells enriched from blood (not recorded which). The source of this sequence is a woman aged 25 to 39 who had recovered from COVID-19. Recombination linked TRBV12-5 to TRBJ2-1; the junction holds 7 bases that match TRBD1. The DNA reads as follows: TGTGCTAGTGGTTTGGGGACAGGCGGATCCTACAATGAGCAGTTCTTC. Protein translation: CASGLGTGGSYNEQFF. The full variable domain, completed from the reference TRBV12-5 and TRBJ2-1 proteins outside the CDR3, reads DARVTQTPRHKVTEMGQEVTMRCQPILGHNTVFWYRQTMMQGLELLAYFRNRAPLDDSGMPKDRFSAEMPDATLATLKIQPSEPRDSAVYFCASGLGTGGSYNEQFFGPGTRLTVL.